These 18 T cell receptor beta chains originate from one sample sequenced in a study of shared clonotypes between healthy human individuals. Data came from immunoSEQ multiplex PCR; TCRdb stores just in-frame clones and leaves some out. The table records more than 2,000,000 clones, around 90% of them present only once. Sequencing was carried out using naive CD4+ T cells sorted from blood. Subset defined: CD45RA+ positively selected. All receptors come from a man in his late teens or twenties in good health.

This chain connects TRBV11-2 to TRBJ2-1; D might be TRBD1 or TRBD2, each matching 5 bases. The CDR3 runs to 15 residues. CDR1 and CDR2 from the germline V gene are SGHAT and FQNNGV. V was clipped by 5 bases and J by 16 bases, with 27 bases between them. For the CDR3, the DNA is TGTGCCAGCAGCCCCCGGTCTGGGGACCCGCCTTTGTTATTCTTC. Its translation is CASSPRSGDPPLLFF.

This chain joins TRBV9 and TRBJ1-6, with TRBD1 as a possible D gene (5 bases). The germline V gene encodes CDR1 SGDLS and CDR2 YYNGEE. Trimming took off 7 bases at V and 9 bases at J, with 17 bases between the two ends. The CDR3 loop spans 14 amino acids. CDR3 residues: CASAPGTGGSPLHF. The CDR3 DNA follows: TGTGCCAGCGCGCCCGGGACCGGGGGTTCACCCCTCCACTTT.

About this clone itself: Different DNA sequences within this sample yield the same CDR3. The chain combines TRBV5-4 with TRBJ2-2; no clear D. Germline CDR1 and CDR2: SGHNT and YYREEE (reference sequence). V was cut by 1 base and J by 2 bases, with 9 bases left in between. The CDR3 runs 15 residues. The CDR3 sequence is CASSLPQTNTGELFF. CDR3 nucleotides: TGTGCCAGCAGCTTGCCGCAGACAAACACCGGGGAGCTGTTTTTT.

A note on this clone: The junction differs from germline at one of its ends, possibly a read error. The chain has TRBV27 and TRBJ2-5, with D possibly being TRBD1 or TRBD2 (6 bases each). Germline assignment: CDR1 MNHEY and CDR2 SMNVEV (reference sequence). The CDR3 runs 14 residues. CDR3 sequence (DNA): TGTGCCGGCAGTGGGGGGCACGCCCCGGGGACCCAGTACTTC. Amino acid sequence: CAGSGGHAPGTQYF.

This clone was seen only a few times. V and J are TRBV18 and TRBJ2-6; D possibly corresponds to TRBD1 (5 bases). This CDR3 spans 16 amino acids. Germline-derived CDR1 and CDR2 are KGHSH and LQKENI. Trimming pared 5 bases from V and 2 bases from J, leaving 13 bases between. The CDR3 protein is CASSGALSTGANVLTF. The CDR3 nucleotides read TGTGCCAGCTCAGGGGCTCTGTCGACTGGGGCCAACGTCCTGACTTTC. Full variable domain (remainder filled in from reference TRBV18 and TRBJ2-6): NAGVMQNPRHLVRRRGQEARLRCSPMKGHSHVYWYRQLPEEGLKFMVYLQKENIIDESGMPKERFSAEFPKEGPSILRIQQVVRGDSAAYFCASSGALSTGANVLTFGAGSRLTVL.

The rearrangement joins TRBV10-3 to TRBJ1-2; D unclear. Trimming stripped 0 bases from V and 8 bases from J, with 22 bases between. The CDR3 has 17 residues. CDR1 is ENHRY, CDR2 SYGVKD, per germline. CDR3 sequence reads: CAISESIVGTSREGYTF. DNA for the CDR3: TGTGCCATCAGTGAGTCGATTGTTGGTACATCGCGTGAAGGCTACACCTTC.

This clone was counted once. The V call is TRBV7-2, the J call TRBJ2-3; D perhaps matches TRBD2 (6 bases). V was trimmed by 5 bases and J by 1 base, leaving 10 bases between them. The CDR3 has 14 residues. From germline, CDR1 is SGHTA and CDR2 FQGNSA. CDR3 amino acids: CASSRRERTDTQYF. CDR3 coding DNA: TGTGCCAGCAGCCGGAGGGAGCGCACAGATACGCAGTATTTT.

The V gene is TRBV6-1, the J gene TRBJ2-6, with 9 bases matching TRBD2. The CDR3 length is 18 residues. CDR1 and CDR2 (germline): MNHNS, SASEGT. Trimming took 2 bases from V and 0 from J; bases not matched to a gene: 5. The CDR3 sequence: CASSELAGVVSGANVLTF. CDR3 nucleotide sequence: TGTGCCAGCAGTGAATTAGCGGGAGTCGTCTCTGGGGCCAACGTCCTGACTTTC.

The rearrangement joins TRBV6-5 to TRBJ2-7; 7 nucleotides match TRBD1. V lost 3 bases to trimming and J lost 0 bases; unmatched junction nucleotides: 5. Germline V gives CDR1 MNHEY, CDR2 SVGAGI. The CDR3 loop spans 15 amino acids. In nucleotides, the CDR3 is TGTGCCAGCAGTTATAAAGACAGGGCCTCCTACGAGCAGTACTTC. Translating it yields CASSYKDRASYEQYF.

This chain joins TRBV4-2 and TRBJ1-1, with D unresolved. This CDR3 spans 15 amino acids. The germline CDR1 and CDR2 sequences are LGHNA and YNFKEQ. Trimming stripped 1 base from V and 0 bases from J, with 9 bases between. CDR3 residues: CASSQVEGMNTEAFF. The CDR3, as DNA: TGTGCCAGCAGCCAAGTGGAAGGGATGAACACTGAAGCTTTCTTT.

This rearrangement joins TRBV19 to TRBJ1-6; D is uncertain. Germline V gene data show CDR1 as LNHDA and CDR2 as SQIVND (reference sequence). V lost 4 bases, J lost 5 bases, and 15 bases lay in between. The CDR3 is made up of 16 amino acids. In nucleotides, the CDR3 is TGTGCCAGTAGTACCGAGAGGGAGCGAAATAATTCACCCCTCCACTTT. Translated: CASSTERERNNSPLHF. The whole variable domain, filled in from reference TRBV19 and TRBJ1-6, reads DGGITQSPKYLFRKEGQNVTLSCEQNLNHDAMYWYRQDPGQGLRLIYYSQIVNDFQKGDIAEGYSVSREKKESFPLTVTSAQKNPTAFYLCASSTERERNNSPLHFGNGTRLTVT.

The CDR3: CASSFRTVSGANVLTF. In DNA form, the CDR3 reads TGTGCCAGCAGTTTCCGCACTGTCTCTGGGGCCAACGTCCTGACTTTC. The gene calls are TRBV28 and TRBJ2-6; D gene uncertain. This CDR3 is 16 amino acids long. V was trimmed by 3 bases and J by 0 bases, leaving 9 bases between them. Looked up from germline, CDR1 is MDHEN and CDR2 is SYDVKM.

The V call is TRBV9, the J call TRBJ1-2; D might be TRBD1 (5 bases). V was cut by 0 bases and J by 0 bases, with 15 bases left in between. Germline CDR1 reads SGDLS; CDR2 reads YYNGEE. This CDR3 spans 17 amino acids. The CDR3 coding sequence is TGTGCCAGCAGCGTAGCTGGTCGGGGGACCCCTAACTATGGCTACACCTTC. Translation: CASSVAGRGTPNYGYTF.

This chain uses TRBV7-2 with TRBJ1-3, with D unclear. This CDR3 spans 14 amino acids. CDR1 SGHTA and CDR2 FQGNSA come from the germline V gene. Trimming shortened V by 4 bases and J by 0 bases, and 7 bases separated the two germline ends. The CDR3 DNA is TGTGCCAGCAGCTCCAGGAGCTCTGGAAACACCATATATTTT. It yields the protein CASSSRSSGNTIYF.

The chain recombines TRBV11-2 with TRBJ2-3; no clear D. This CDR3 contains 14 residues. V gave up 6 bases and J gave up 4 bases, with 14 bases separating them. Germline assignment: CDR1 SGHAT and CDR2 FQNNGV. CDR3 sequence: CASSKLVLSDTQYF. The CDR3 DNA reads TGTGCCAGCAGTAAACTGGTCCTATCAGATACGCAGTATTTT.

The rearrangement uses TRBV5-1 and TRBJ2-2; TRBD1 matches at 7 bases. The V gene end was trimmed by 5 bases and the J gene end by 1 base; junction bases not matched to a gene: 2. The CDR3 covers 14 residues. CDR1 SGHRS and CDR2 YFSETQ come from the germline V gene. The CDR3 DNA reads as TGCGCCAGCAGTTGGGACAGGAACACCGGGGAGCTGTTTTTT. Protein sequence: CASSWDRNTGELFF.

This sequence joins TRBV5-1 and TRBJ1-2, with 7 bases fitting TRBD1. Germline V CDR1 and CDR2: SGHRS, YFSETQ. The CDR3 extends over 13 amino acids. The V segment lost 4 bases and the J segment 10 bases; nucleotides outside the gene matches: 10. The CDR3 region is CASSQDRLAAYTF. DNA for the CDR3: TGCGCCAGCAGCCAGGACAGGTTGGCCGCCTACACCTTC.

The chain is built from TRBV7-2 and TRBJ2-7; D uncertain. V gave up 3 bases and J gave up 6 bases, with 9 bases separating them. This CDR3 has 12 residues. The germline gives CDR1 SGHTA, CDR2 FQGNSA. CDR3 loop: CASSFFFGEQYF. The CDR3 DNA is TGTGCCAGCAGCTTCTTTTTCGGCGAGCAGTACTTC.